The 13 T cell receptor beta chains in this list originate from one sample, sequenced in a study of blood T cell repertoires in COVID-19. Profiling relied on immunoSEQ multiplex PCR, and the TCRdb table lists in-frame clones only, not all of them. The sample yields about 260,000 clones, about 85% seen once. The sequenced sample consisted of peripheral blood. The receptors come from a man between 18 and 29 years old with active or convalescent COVID-19.

The CDR3 nucleotides read TGTGCCAGCAGCTTAGGAGGGATGAACACTGAAGCTTTCTTT. It is translated as CASSLGGMNTEAFF. The rearrangement joins TRBV7-9 to TRBJ1-1; D unresolved. CDR1 is SEHNR and CDR2 is FQNEAQ in the germline V gene (reference sequence). The CDR3 has 14 residues. V lost 1 base to trimming and J lost 0 bases, with 6 bases between them.

This clone was recorded only once. The rearrangement links TRBV13 to TRBJ1-1, with D possibly matching TRBD1 (6 bases). Between the trimmed V and J ends, which lost 2 bases and 5 bases, there was a span of 9 bases. Germline CDR1 PRHDT, CDR2 FYEKMQ (reference sequence). The CDR3 is 13 amino acids. CDR3 sequence: CASSLTRGTEAFF. In DNA form, the CDR3 reads TGTGCCAGCAGCTTAACGAGGGGGACTGAAGCTTTCTTT.

V and J are TRBV29-1 and TRBJ2-1; 7 positions match TRBD1. V dropped 1 base and J dropped 3; count of bases not matched to a gene: 3. CDR3 length: 14 amino acids. Germline V CDR1 and CDR2: SQVTM, ANQGSEA. CDR3 residues: CSVEGTGFYNEQFF. The CDR3 region has the DNA TGCAGCGTTGAAGGGACAGGATTCTACAATGAGCAGTTCTTC.

The J gene is TRBJ2-3, the V gene TRBV5-1; TRBD2 might be the D (6 bases). Trimming removed 7 bases from V and 5 bases from J, with 17 bases in between. This CDR3 is 14 amino acids long. Germline V lookup: CDR1 SGHRS, CDR2 YFSETQ. The CDR3: CASGRDSQGDTQYF. The CDR3 bases are TGCGCCAGCGGCCGGGACTCCCAGGGAGATACGCAGTATTTT.

The rearrangement links TRBV9 to TRBJ2-7, with 9 bases identical to TRBD2. Germline CDR1 is SGDLS and CDR2 is YYNGEE. V lost 0 bases and J lost 3; bases outside the gene matches: 7. The CDR3 has 16 amino acids. CDR3 in amino acids: CASSVGSSGSGYEQYF. The CDR3 DNA reads as TGTGCCAGCAGCGTAGGGAGTAGCGGGAGCGGCTACGAGCAGTACTTC.

V and J are TRBV12-3 or TRBV12-4 and TRBJ2-5; 8 bases are shared with TRBD2. Trimming removed 5 bases from V and 7 bases from J; junction bases left unmatched: 6. The CDR3 runs to 13 residues. CDR3 nucleotide sequence: TGTGCCAGCAGTGGAGGACGGGGGGGGACCCAGTACTTC. Translating gives CASSGGRGGTQYF.

This clone was seen more than once but under ten times. The rearrangement uses TRBV9 and TRBJ2-2, with 10 nucleotides matching TRBD2. J lost 5 bases, V lost 3 bases, and 10 bases had no gene match. Germline V lookup: CDR1 SGDLS, CDR2 YYNGEE. CDR3 length: 17 amino acids. The CDR3 DNA reads TGTGCCAGCAGCGAACCTCCTAGCGGGAGCGTTACCGGGGAGCTGTTTTTT. This codes for CASSEPPSGSVTGELFF.

The chain uses TRBV6-5 and TRBJ2-3; a possible D gene is TRBD1 (6 bases). Between the trimmed V and J ends, which lost 6 bases and 7 bases, there was a span of 8 bases. CDR3 length: 11 residues. Germline V CDR1 and CDR2: MNHEY, SVGAGI. CDR3 DNA sequence: TGTGCCAGCAGAGGGGGAAATACGCAGTATTTT. Translating gives CASRGGNTQYF.

This chain connects TRBV9 to TRBJ1-2; the match to TRBD1 covers 11 bases. Germline V gives CDR1 SGDLS, CDR2 YYNGEE. This CDR3 contains 16 residues. V was clipped by 3 bases and J by 4 bases; unmatched bases: 8. CDR3: CASSATGQGDAYGYTF. CDR3 in DNA: TGTGCCAGCAGCGCGACGGGACAGGGGGACGCCTATGGCTACACCTTC.

This clone was observed a few times. The V gene is TRBV18, the J gene TRBJ1-1; TRBD1 aligns across 9 bases. After removal of 6 bases from V and 6 bases from J, the junction contained 2 bases not matched to a gene. Per the germline V gene, CDR1 is KGHSH and CDR2 is LQKENI. The CDR3 spans 12 residues. DNA of the CDR3: TGTGCCAGCTCCCGGGACAGGGCTGAAGCTTTCTTT. It yields the protein CASSRDRAEAFF.

This chain links TRBV14 with TRBJ1-2, with 8 bases that match TRBD1. The germline gives CDR1 SGHDN, CDR2 FVKESK. There are 14 residues in the CDR3. The V gene end was trimmed by 4 bases and the J gene end by 8 bases; junction bases not matched to a gene: 9. As DNA, the CDR3 is TGTGCCAGCAGCCCCCGACAGGGGCTGGAAGGCTACACCTTC. Amino acids: CASSPRQGLEGYTF.

This chain uses TRBV29-1 with TRBJ2-7, with 11 bases identical to TRBD2. There are 14 residues in the CDR3. The germline V gene encodes CDR1 SQVTM and CDR2 ANQGSEA. Losses at the gene ends were 2 bases for V and 4 bases for J; bases not matched to a gene: 4. The CDR3 bases are TGCAGCGTTGAAAGGCTAGCGGGAGGATACGAGCAGTACTTC. It yields the protein CSVERLAGGYEQYF.

This sequence joins TRBV19 and TRBJ2-1, with D perhaps matching TRBD1 (5 bases). V lost 2 bases and J lost 9, with 26 bases in between. There are 18 residues in the CDR3. Germline loops: CDR1 LNHDA, CDR2 SQIVND (reference sequence). This CDR3 reads CASSIRVSRNQGIFEQFF. For the CDR3, the DNA is TGTGCCAGTAGTATAAGGGTCTCTAGGAATCAGGGTATTTTTGAGCAGTTCTTC.